This T cell receptor beta chain was observed in a study of Graves' ophthalmopathy and Graves' hyperthyroidism (dated by TCRdb to between 2017 and 2018). Background for the entire study: A patient counted as having stable hyperthyroidism if there was no progression to ophthalmopathy within 18 months of follow-up. TCR beta repertoire signatures were used to distinguish Graves' ophthalmopathy from Graves' hyperthyroidism and to predict progression to ophthalmopathy. In total, approximately 140 blood samples were TCR-sequenced: 40 to 45 ophthalmopathy, some 75 hyperthyroidism and around 17 hyperthyroidism-to-ophthalmopathy patients. A discovery set of more than 90 patients (43 ophthalmopathy, 57 stable hyperthyroidism) was enrolled to explore V-J signatures distinguishing ophthalmopathy from hyperthyroidism. The independent validation cohort included 18 to 20 hyperthyroidism patients plus 17 patients who later progressed from hyperthyroidism to ophthalmopathy. In roughly 6 hyperthyroidism patients, T-cell repertoires of thyroid tissue and blood were compared. Following sample collection, hyperthyroidism patients were given methimazole at a starting dose of 30 mg daily, and ophthalmopathy patients were given high-dose intravenous methylprednisolone.

Overall study results and their limits: In validation, the model predicted ophthalmopathy progression with 70.59% sensitivity and 72.22% specificity; more than ten predicted patients were CT-confirmed with GO in a median of around 6 months. Most of the expanded thyroid clonotypes with a frequency above 0.001 were also detected in blood, and it was suggested that the thyroid immune response may be reflected by blood repertoires. In cross-validation, the 13-signature model distinguished ophthalmopathy from stable hyperthyroidism with 85% to 90% sensitivity and approximately 81% specificity, and in the test set the corresponding values were roughly 80% and 76%. Sample size was not predetermined statistically, and investigators were not blinded to group allocation.

According to the germline V gene (reference sequence), CDR1 reads LNHDA and CDR2 reads SQIVND. The CDR3 sequence holds 13 residues, the cysteine and phenylalanine included. Solely the CDR3 DNA is kept, with 39 bases framed from the first base. Deletion took 10 bases off V and 1 base off J, with a span of 11 bases between the germline ends. This clonotype was detected many times. Its antigen target is currently unknown. Qualities for individual bases were not recorded, and no much larger clone is one base off. For repertoire sequencing, TCR beta CDR3 regions were amplified from RNA transcripts. The first round was an RT-PCR using HTBI primers with the Qiagen OneStep RT-PCR kit, and this first round was followed by a second-round multiplex PCR, then size selection and purification. Libraries were sequenced on an Illumina HiSeq2000 using paired-end 100 bp reads. On the study's bioinformatics: SOAPnuke was used for read processing, and reads with adapters, uncalled bases, a mean Phred below 15, or no exact constant-primer or identifier match were discarded. COPE v1.2.5 was used to merge high-quality paired reads. Unique nucleotide sequences were defined as clonotypes and aligned to IMGT TRB V, D and J references using MiTCR v1.1. The analysis was limited to V-J combinations with a frequency above 0.0001, which together covered about 99% of repertoires. For each V-J combination, a TCR clonal expansion and chaos score was defined as the ratio of F50 clonal expansion to chaos observed in the TCRdist matrix. Welch's t-statistics and random forest were used to reduce features to about a dozen V-J combinations, which were fed into a naive Bayes classifier. The Morisita-Horn index was used to measure how similar the thyroid and blood repertoires were. The raw public reads went through TCRdb reprocessing: fastp at Q25, MiXCR clone calling, in-frame beta chains kept. Records with the same CDR3 protein are collapsed into one entry carrying the most frequent genes and DNA. The V and J calls were determined by TCRdb, not by the authors. For this sample there are approximately 540,000 distinct CDR3 sequences; under 45% appear just once. The ten most abundant clones make up 4% to 5% of the sample.

Hyperthyroidism patients were newly diagnosed, with disease duration under 2 months, and aged 18 to 65 years. Patients were excluded if they had other autoimmune diseases, uncontrolled infections, pregnancy or lactation. Diagnosis relied on clinical symptoms, serum thyroxine, TRAb, thyroid ultrasound and orbital computed tomography. Trizol reagent was used to extract the total RNA, and its quality was then checked on an Agilent 2100 Bioanalyzer. The sequenced sample consisted of peripheral blood or thyroid tissue (not recorded which). The TCR sequence derives from an adult man with Graves' hyperthyroidism. The chain is encoded by TRBV19 joined to TRBJ1-3; the D gene remains uncertain. CDR3 reads: CATRWESGNTIYF. The DNA sequence reads TGTGCCACCCGTTGGGAATCTGGAAACACCATATATTTT.